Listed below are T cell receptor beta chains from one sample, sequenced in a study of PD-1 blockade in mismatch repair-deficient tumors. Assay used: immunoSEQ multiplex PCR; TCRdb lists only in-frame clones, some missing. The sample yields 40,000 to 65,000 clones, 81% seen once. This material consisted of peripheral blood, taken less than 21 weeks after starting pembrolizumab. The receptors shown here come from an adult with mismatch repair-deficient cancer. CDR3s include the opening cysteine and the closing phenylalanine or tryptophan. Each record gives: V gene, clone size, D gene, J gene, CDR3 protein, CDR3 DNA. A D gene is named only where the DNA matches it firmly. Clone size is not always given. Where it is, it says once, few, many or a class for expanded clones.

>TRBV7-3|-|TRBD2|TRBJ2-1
CASSPRGSTSGKNEQFF
TGTGCCAGCAGCCCCCGGGGGTCGACTAGCGGGAAAAATGAGCAGTTCTTC
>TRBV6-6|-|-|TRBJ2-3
CASSSQPQTDTQYF
TGTGCCAGCAGTTCCCAGCCTCAGACAGATACGCAGTATTTT
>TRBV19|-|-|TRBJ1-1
CASSTTGTEGAEAFF
TGTGCCAGTAGTACCACCGGGACCGAAGGCGCTGAAGCTTTCTTT
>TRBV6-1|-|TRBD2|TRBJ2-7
CASSGLAEAYEQYF
TGTGCCAGCAGTGGACTAGCGGAGGCCTACGAGCAGTACTTC
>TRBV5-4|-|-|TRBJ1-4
CASSLQGENEKLFF
TGTGCCAGCAGCCTACAGGGAGAAAATGAAAAACTGTTTTTT
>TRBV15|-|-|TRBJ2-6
CATELGGSGANVLTF
TGTGCCACCGAGTTAGGGGGATCTGGGGCCAACGTCCTGACTTTC
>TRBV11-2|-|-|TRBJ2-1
CASRPTFGRNEQFF
TGTGCCAGCAGGCCGACGTTTGGTAGAAATGAGCAGTTCTTC
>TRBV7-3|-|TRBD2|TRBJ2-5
CASSLIGGGSSRETQYF
TGTGCCAGCAGCTTAATCGGCGGCGGGAGTAGTCGAGAGACCCAGTACTTC
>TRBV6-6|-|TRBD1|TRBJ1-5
CASRFRQGYQPQHF
TGTGCCAGCAGATTCCGACAGGGGTATCAGCCCCAGCATTTT
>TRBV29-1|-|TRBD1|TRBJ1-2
CSVQETGRGRYGYTF
TGCAGCGTACAAGAGACAGGGAGGGGAAGGTATGGCTACACCTTC
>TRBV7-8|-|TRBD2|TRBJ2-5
CASSAIAGEETQYF
TGTGCCAGCAGCGCGATAGCGGGAGAAGAGACCCAGTACTTC
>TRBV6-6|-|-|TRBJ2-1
CASSSNWESGYEQFF
TGTGCCAGCAGTTCCAACTGGGAGAGCGGGTATGAGCAGTTCTTC
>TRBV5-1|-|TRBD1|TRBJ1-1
CASSTTGSTEAFF
TGCGCCAGCAGCACGACAGGGTCCACTGAAGCTTTCTTT
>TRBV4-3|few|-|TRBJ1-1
CASSREGSTEAFF
TGCGCCAGCAGCCGAGAGGGTAGCACTGAAGCTTTCTTT
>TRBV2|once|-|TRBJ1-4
CASRSLTGNFPTNEKLFF
TGTGCCAGCAGGAGCCTTACAGGAAATTTCCCAACTAATGAAAAACTGTTTTTT
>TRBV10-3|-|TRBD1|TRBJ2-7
CATESAFVGTGVYEQYF
TGTGCCACTGAGTCGGCGTTTGTGGGGACAGGGGTTTACGAGCAGTACTTC
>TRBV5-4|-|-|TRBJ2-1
CATGRAGQSSYNEQFF
TGTGCCACTGGGAGGGCGGGACAAAGCTCCTACAATGAGCAGTTCTTC
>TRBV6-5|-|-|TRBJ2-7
CASSPQGQNYEQYF
TGTGCCAGCAGTCCTCAAGGACAGAACTACGAGCAGTACTTC
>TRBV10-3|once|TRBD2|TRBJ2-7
CAIRGTSGSSYEQYF
TGTGCCATCAGAGGGACTAGCGGGAGCTCCTACGAGCAGTACTTC
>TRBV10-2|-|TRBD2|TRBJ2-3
CASSPLAGGIADTQYF
TGCGCCAGCAGTCCCTTAGCGGGAGGTATTGCAGATACGCAGTATTTT
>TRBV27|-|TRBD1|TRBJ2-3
CASSTRQGSTDTQYF
TGTGCCAGCAGTACCCGACAGGGAAGCACAGATACGCAGTATTTT
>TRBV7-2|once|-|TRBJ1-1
CASSLQGNTEAFF
TGTGCCAGCAGCTTACAGGGGAACACTGAAGCTTTCTTT
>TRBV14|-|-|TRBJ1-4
CASSQLIGQGNEKLFF
TGTGCCAGCAGCCAACTGATCGGGCAGGGGAATGAAAAACTGTTTTTT